This TCR beta chain was identified in a study of OX40 agonist ivuxolimab in advanced cancers. Study-level background: Ivuxolimab was an agonistic, fully human IgG2 monoclonal antibody directed against OX40 (CD134), a costimulatory receptor. Partial responses were achieved by three dose-escalation patients, of whom one had hepatocellular carcinoma and two had cutaneous melanoma. Intravenous ivuxolimab was administered to patients every 2 weeks at six dose levels: 0.01, 0.1, 0.3, 1.5, 3 and 10 mg/kg. In the dose-escalation cohort, 70% to 85% of patients were male, and the mean age was around 65 years with a range of roughly 23 to 79. The monotherapy dose-escalation portion (N ≈ 57 patients) of the phase I ivuxolimab trial is reported in the paper. Patients were allowed to have had prior anti-PD-1, anti-PD-L1 or anti-CTLA-4 therapy, and 40% to 45% of the dose-escalation patients had previously received checkpoint inhibitors. Among the roughly 50 dose-escalation patients, around 20 had hepatocellular carcinoma, about 15 melanoma, 9 renal cell carcinoma and 9 head and neck cancer. The purpose of peripheral TCRbeta sequencing was to test whether ivuxolimab changed TCR sequence diversity and led to clonal T-cell expansion.

To sequence the TCRbeta CDR3 region, genomic DNA was isolated from the sorted cells. TCRbeta CDR3 regions were sequenced using the immunoSEQ Assay. The immuneACCESS repertoire file appears here via TCRdb, limited to in-frame rearrangements. These files lack a portion of the clones; in checked studies, under half of the deficit traces to unresolved V genes, and the cause of the others is not known. Counted in this sample were 40,000 or so clones; around nine tenths of them appeared once. Jointly, the top ten make up 13% of the sample. The CDR3, cysteine through phenylalanine, is 16 amino acids long. CDR3 DNA only is kept here, 48 bases in frame from base 1. V is cut by 4 bases and J by 4 bases, and the space between the germline ends is 14 bases. From the germline V gene (reference sequence), CDR1 is SEHNR and CDR2 is FQNEAQ. The trial excluded patients who had a history of autoimmune disease or were on systemic immunosuppression. Peripheral blood for TCR sequencing was collected from all dose cohorts at baseline, on cycle 4 day 1, and on cycle 7 day 1. The samples were drawn from a first-in-human, open-label, multicenter phase I dose-escalation trial of ivuxolimab. Adults with locally advanced or metastatic head and neck squamous cell, hepatocellular, melanoma or renal cell carcinoma were enrolled in the trial. CD4+ and CD8+ T cells were sorted separately from peripheral blood before TCR sequencing.

Regarding this clone: Its recognized antigen is unknown. The input lacks base qualities; no much larger clone sits a single base away.

What the authors observed across the whole study: In partial responders in the 0.1-3.0 mg/kg groups, normalized peripheral clonal expansion was found to be among the lowest, especially among CD8+ T cells. Low levels of normalized T-cell clonal expansion were also seen in some nonresponding patients. At doses of 0.1 to 3.0 mg/kg, clonal expansion of both CD4+ and CD8+ T cells in blood was seen between baseline and week 6. After ivuxolimab, expanded clones were on average more numerous among CD8+ T cells than among CD4+ T cells. Which antigens the clonally expanded peripheral T cells were specific for was not determined.

The specimen was CD4+ or CD8+ T cells sorted from blood, collected in a trial of the OX40 agonist ivuxolimab. This chain is built from TRBV7-9 and TRBJ2-6, with no reliable assignment of the D segment. The receptor was isolated from an adult with an advanced solid tumor such as melanoma, head and neck, liver or kidney cancer. Here is the DNA: TGTGCCAGCAGCTGGACCCATCAGGCCGGGGCCAACGTCCTGACTTTC. It encodes CASSWTHQAGANVLTF.